Below are 9 T cell receptor beta chains sequenced from a single sample in a study of Ad26.COV2.S vaccination and SARS-CoV-2 variants. Profiling relied on immunoSEQ multiplex PCR, and the TCRdb table lists in-frame clones only, not all of them. Of about 280,000 clones listed, 80% to 90% were seen once; the top ten hold more than 2.5%. Treatment specified: some 20 received Ad26.COV2.S at low or high dose, single or two shots; about 5 received placebo; per-sample allocation not given. On day 63 after the first injection, vaccine and placebo recipients gave samples. The sample here was peripheral blood, taken in a trial of Ad26.COV2.S vaccine versus placebo. The receptors originated from a person between 18 and 65 years old who received the Ad26.COV2.S COVID-19 vaccine or a placebo.

The chain joins TRBV6-6 to TRBJ1-4; 7 positions agree with TRBD1. Germline loops: CDR1 MNHNY, CDR2 SVGAGI (reference sequence). The CDR3 length is 15 residues. V dropped 8 bases and J dropped 4; count of bases not matched to a gene: 10. CDR3 DNA: TGTGCCAGCGAAGGCAGGGGGGGATTTAATGAAAAACTGTTTTTT. It codes for CASEGRGGFNEKLFF.

CDR3 coding DNA: TGTGCCAGCTCACAGTTTGATTCAGGGGGCAGCACAGATACGCAGTATTTT. As protein: CASSQFDSGGSTDTQYF. The V call is TRBV18, the J call TRBJ2-3, with 8 positions matching TRBD1. Trimming cost V 4 bases and J 0 bases; bases outside gene matches: 9. The CDR3 length is 17 residues. CDR1 KGHSH and CDR2 LQKENI come from the germline V gene. The full variable domain, with the rest looked up from reference TRBV18 and TRBJ2-3, is NAGVMQNPRHLVRRRGQEARLRCSPMKGHSHVYWYRQLPEEGLKFMVYLQKENIIDESGMPKERFSAEFPKEGPSILRIQQVVRGDSAAYFCASSQFDSGGSTDTQYFGPGTRLTVL.

V is TRBV20-1 and J is TRBJ2-1; D ambiguous. Germline V gene data show CDR1 as DFQATT and CDR2 as SNEGSKA (reference sequence). The ends were cut back, 4 bases at V and 8 bases at J, with 9 bases in the middle. The CDR3 has 11 residues. CDR3 residues: CSAIGTHEQFF. The DNA for the CDR3 is TGCAGTGCTATAGGTACCCATGAGCAGTTCTTC.

The CDR3 nucleotides are TGTGCCATCAGTGACGGGTATTCCCAAGAGACCCAGTACTTC. This translates into CAISDGYSQETQYF. The chain employs TRBV10-3 and TRBJ2-5; D is ambiguous. The germline V gene has CDR1 ENHRY and CDR2 SYGVKD. The CDR3 covers 14 residues. Trimming shortened V by 3 bases and J by 1 base, and 9 bases separated the two germline ends.

The chain employs TRBV6-5 and TRBJ2-7, with D hard to call. V gave up 0 bases and J gave up 2 bases, with 8 bases separating them. CDR1 is MNHEY, CDR2 SVGAGI, per germline. The CDR3 extends over 14 amino acids. The chain's CDR3 is CASSYSKGTYEQYF. The CDR3 nucleotides are TGTGCCAGCAGTTACTCGAAGGGAACCTACGAGCAGTACTTC.

This sequence joins TRBV5-1 and TRBJ2-1; 11 nucleotides line up with TRBD1. Germline V lookup: CDR1 SGHRS, CDR2 YFSETQ. The J segment lost 8 bases and the V segment lost 4 bases, leaving 8 bases of the junction unmatched. This CDR3 spans 15 amino acids. The CDR3 reads CASSLPRGQGDEQFF. In nucleotides, the CDR3 is TGCGCCAGCAGCCTCCCAAGGGGACAGGGGGATGAGCAGTTCTTC. Using reference TRBV5-1 and TRBJ2-1 for the parts outside the CDR3, the full variable domain is KAGVTQTPRYLIKTRGQQVTLSCSPISGHRSVSWYQQTPGQGLQFLFEYFSETQRNKGNFPGRFSGRQFSNSRSEMNVSTLELGDSALYLCASSLPRGQGDEQFFGPGTRLTVL.

This clone was seen a handful of times. The J gene is TRBJ1-2, the V gene TRBV25-1, with D maybe TRBD1 (6 bases). From germline, CDR1 is MGHDK and CDR2 SYGVNS. The V gene lost 5 bases and the J gene lost 0 bases, with 16 bases spanning the gap. This CDR3 comprises 16 residues. The CDR3 region has the DNA TGTGCCAGCAGTCTACAGGGAGGGAACCCTAACTATGGCTACACCTTC. Residues: CASSLQGGNPNYGYTF.

This chain links TRBV2 with TRBJ1-4; no clear D gene. V was cut by 5 bases and J by 3 bases, with 10 bases left in between. This CDR3 comprises 14 residues. Germline loops: CDR1 SNHLY, CDR2 FYNNEI. CDR3 in amino acids: CASSQGYSNEKLFF. The CDR3 region has the DNA TGTGCCAGCAGTCAAGGGTACTCTAATGAAAAACTGTTTTTT.

The chain uses TRBV7-9 and TRBJ1-4, with unresolved D. The germline V and J ends were trimmed by 2 bases and 5 bases, with 9 bases remaining between them. The CDR3 has 14 residues. Germline CDR1 and CDR2: SEHNR and FQNEAQ (reference sequence). Here the CDR3 DNA reads TGTGCCAGCAGCTTAAGGGAGTCGAATGAAAAACTGTTTTTT. Its translation is CASSLRESNEKLFF.